These 31 T cell receptor beta chains were sequenced from one sample in a study of blood T cell repertoires in COVID-19 (TCRdb year 2020). The method was the immunoSEQ multiplex PCR assay. TCRdb limited this immuneACCESS table to in-frame rearrangements with V and J called. A share of clones is missing; checked studies link under half to unresolved V genes, and the rest is unexplained. This sample lists roughly 160,000 clones; about 85% were detected once. The ten largest account for about 6.9% of the sample. Sequenced input: peripheral blood. The receptors originated from an older man with COVID-19, enrolled during active disease.

This clone came up a few times. This rearrangement joins TRBV4-1 to TRBJ1-2; D gene uncertain. The length of the CDR3 is 15 residues. With 1 base removed from V and 3 bases from J, the gap between germline ends came to 12 bases. The V gene's germline CDR1 is MGHRA and CDR2 YSYEKL. The CDR3 nucleotides read TGCGCCAGCAGCCAAGTCCGGGATGGATACTATGGCTACACCTTC. This gives the protein CASSQVRDGYYGYTF.

This chain connects TRBV7-8 to TRBJ2-2, with D tentatively TRBD2 (6 bases). From germline, CDR1 is SGHVS and CDR2 FQNEAQ. The germline V and J ends were trimmed by 3 bases and 2 bases, with 10 bases remaining between them. The CDR3 is made up of 15 amino acids. In DNA, the CDR3 is TGTGCCAGCAGCTTTACCGGGGGAAACACCGGGGAGCTGTTTTTT. Its translation is CASSFTGGNTGELFF.

This clone came up once. The chain recombines TRBV5-6 with TRBJ1-5, with D perhaps matching TRBD1 (5 bases). Germline CDR1 SGHDT, CDR2 YYEEEE. The length of the CDR3 is 15 residues. The germline V and J ends were trimmed by 5 bases and 6 bases, with 18 bases remaining between them. CDR3 in DNA: TGTGCCAGCAGGTCGAGAGGGGTGGAGGGTCAGCCCCAGCATTTT. This codes for CASRSRGVEGQPQHF.

This chain connects TRBV18 to TRBJ1-3; the D is unclear. Trimming removed 6 bases from V and 4 bases from J, with 13 bases in between. Germline CDR1 is KGHSH and CDR2 is LQKENI. The CDR3 extends over 14 amino acids. CDR3 loop: CASSLEGFGNTIYF. In DNA form, the CDR3 reads TGTGCCAGCTCGCTAGAGGGATTCGGAAACACCATATATTTT.

The rearrangement links TRBV2 to TRBJ1-5; D is ambiguous. The CDR3 runs 14 residues. Germline loops: CDR1 SNHLY, CDR2 FYNNEI. The V and J ends lost 1 base and 0 bases respectively, with 4 bases between them. The CDR3 spells CASSEVGSNQPQHF. CDR3 bases: TGTGCCAGCAGTGAAGTCGGTAGCAATCAGCCCCAGCATTTT.

The chain uses TRBV18 and TRBJ1-6, with TRBD1 identical over 7 bases. The ends lost 4 bases at V and 11 bases at J; junction bases unmatched: 8. This CDR3 region has 14 residues. Germline V gene lookup returns CDR1 KGHSH and CDR2 LQKENI. CDR3 nucleotides: TGTGCCAGCTCACAGGACAGGTCCATGACACCCCTCCACTTT. It yields the protein CASSQDRSMTPLHF. Variable domain in full (rest from reference TRBV18 and TRBJ1-6): NAGVMQNPRHLVRRRGQEARLRCSPMKGHSHVYWYRQLPEEGLKFMVYLQKENIIDESGMPKERFSAEFPKEGPSILRIQQVVRGDSAAYFCASSQDRSMTPLHFGNGTRLTVT.

The V and J genes are TRBV3-1 (or the pseudogene TRBV3-2) and TRBJ1-2; 7 positions match TRBD1. The J segment lost 3 bases and the V segment lost 6 bases, leaving 10 bases of the junction unmatched. CDR3 length: 15 residues. Germline CDR1 LGHDT, CDR2 YNNKEL (reference sequence). The CDR3 DNA sequence: TGTGCCAGCAGTCCCACAGGGGCAGGAGACTATGGCTACACCTTC. It yields the protein CASSPTGAGDYGYTF.

On this clone: Distinct nucleotide sequences in the sample also encode this CDR3. The V gene is TRBV6-5, the J gene TRBJ1-1, with a possible D match to TRBD1 (5 bases). V was clipped by 6 bases and J by 1 base, with 12 bases between them. Germline CDR1 MNHEY, CDR2 SVGAGI. The length of the CDR3 is 14 residues. The CDR3 nucleotides are TGTGCCAGCAGCCTTACTGACAGGAACACTGAAGCTTTCTTT. This codes for CASSLTDRNTEAFF.

The chain recombines TRBV6-5 with TRBJ1-5; D is ambiguous. The CDR3 has 13 amino acids. V lost 6 bases and J lost 3, with 9 bases in between. Per germline, CDR1 MNHEY and CDR2 SVGAGI. The CDR3 region has the DNA TGTGCCAGCAGGTATCGTCCCAATCAGCCCCAGCATTTT. Translated: CASRYRPNQPQHF.

The CDR3 loop is CASSLTGGETQYF. The DNA for the CDR3 is TGTGCCAGCAGTCTCACGGGGGGCGAGACCCAGTACTTC. V and J are TRBV12-3 or TRBV12-4 and TRBJ2-5, with D possibly TRBD2 on 7 matching bases. The length of the CDR3 is 13 residues. Between the trimmed V and J ends, which lost 5 bases and 5 bases, there was a span of 12 bases.

The gene calls are TRBV5-4 and TRBJ2-2; 10 bases map to TRBD1. Losses at the gene ends were 4 bases for V and 5 bases for J; bases not matched to a gene: 8. The CDR3 runs to 16 residues. CDR1 and CDR2 (germline): SGHNT, YYREEE (reference sequence). The CDR3 coding sequence is TGTGCCAGCAGCCGACGACAGGGGGCACGTACCGGGGAGCTGTTTTTT. Translated: CASSRRQGARTGELFF.

The V call is TRBV7-2, the J call TRBJ1-1; 7 nucleotides agree with TRBD1. The CDR3 has 15 amino acids. Germline CDR1 SGHTA, CDR2 FQGNSA. V gave up 6 bases and J gave up 4 bases; unmatched junction bases: 11. CDR3 DNA sequence: TGTGCCAGCAGGCCCGGGAGTAGGGGGCTCACTGAAGCTTTCTTT. This sequence encodes CASRPGSRGLTEAFF.

V gene TRBV7-8 combines with J gene TRBJ1-2; weak D call: TRBD1 (5 bases). The CDR3 has 15 residues. From germline, CDR1 is SGHVS and CDR2 FQNEAQ. Trimming left V 5 bases short and J 2 bases short, with 15 bases between. The CDR3 spells CASSPDSVGNYGYTF. Written as DNA, the CDR3 is TGTGCCAGCAGCCCAGACAGTGTGGGGAACTATGGCTACACCTTC.

The V call is TRBV29-1, the J call TRBJ2-1, with D perhaps matching TRBD2 (5 bases). The germline V gene has CDR1 SQVTM and CDR2 ANQGSEA. CDR3 length equals 12 residues. V shed 4 bases and J shed 4 bases, with 8 bases lying between them. The CDR3 sequence: CSVAERYNEQFF. CDR3 in DNA: TGCAGCGTTGCGGAGCGGTACAATGAGCAGTTCTTC.

The chain employs TRBV7-9 and TRBJ2-7; D is unresolved. The germline V and J ends were trimmed by 1 base and 0 bases, with 7 bases remaining between them. The CDR3 totals 14 residues. Germline lookup yields CDR1 SEHNR and CDR2 FQNEAQ (reference sequence). CDR3 loop: CASSLETVSYEQYF. DNA of the CDR3: TGTGCCAGCAGCTTAGAAACGGTCTCCTACGAGCAGTACTTC.

The CDR3: CASSAGQGSETQYF. The CDR3 region has the DNA TGTGCCAGCTCAGCCGGACAGGGGTCAGAGACCCAGTACTTC. This sequence joins TRBV18 and TRBJ2-5; 9 bases line up with TRBD1. V gave up 5 bases and J gave up 4 bases; unmatched junction bases: 5. CDR3 size: 14 residues. Germline-derived CDR1 and CDR2 are KGHSH and LQKENI.

The J gene is TRBJ1-1, the V gene TRBV27; D not resolved. This CDR3 comprises 13 residues. Deletions cut 2 bases from V and 4 bases from J, with 8 bases between. CDR1 and CDR2 (germline): MNHEY, SMNVEV (reference sequence). The CDR3 is CASSLKAGTEAFF. The CDR3 coding sequence is TGTGCCAGCAGTTTAAAAGCGGGCACTGAAGCTTTCTTT.

V is TRBV10-3 and J is TRBJ1-1; perhaps TRBD1 as D (5 bases). Germline CDR1 and CDR2: ENHRY and SYGVKD. With 8 bases removed from V and 0 bases from J, the gap between germline ends came to 16 bases. The CDR3 length is 15 residues. CDR3 in DNA: TGTGCCATCGGGGGAGGAGGGGCCATGAACACTGAAGCTTTCTTT. Translation: CAIGGGGAMNTEAFF.

The chain employs TRBV9 and TRBJ2-1, with D perhaps matching TRBD2 (7 bases). This CDR3 is built from 19 residues. V was clipped by 0 bases and J by 8 bases, with 27 bases between them. Germline CDR1 reads SGDLS; CDR2 reads YYNGEE. The CDR3 DNA reads as TGTGCCAGCAGCGTAGGTCCCTCGGGGTTCGCGGGGGCCAGGGATGAGCAGTTCTTC. Amino acids: CASSVGPSGFAGARDEQFF.

The rearrangement joins TRBV6-5 to TRBJ1-4, with D possibly matching TRBD1 (5 bases). Trimming removed 5 bases at V and 2 bases at J, with 12 bases between. CDR1 and CDR2 (germline): MNHEY, SVGAGI. The CDR3 covers 15 residues. CDR3 loop: CASSRGRGTNEKLFF. The CDR3 DNA sequence: TGTGCCAGCAGTAGGGGTAGGGGCACTAATGAAAAACTGTTTTTT.

The rearrangement joins TRBV7-2 to TRBJ1-4; maybe TRBD1 (6 bases). Germline assignment: CDR1 SGHTA and CDR2 FQGNSA. This CDR3 region has 13 residues. V gave up 0 bases and J gave up 11 bases, with 10 bases separating them. The CDR3 region has the DNA TGTGCCAGCAGCTTAGCTTCCGGACAGAAACTGTTTTTT. Translation gives CASSLASGQKLFF.

The chain is built from TRBV6-2 or TRBV6-3 and TRBJ1-5; possibly TRBD1 for D (6 bases). The V gene lost 0 bases and the J gene lost 7 bases, with 10 bases spanning the gap. Germline V lookup: CDR1 MNHEY, CDR2 SVGEGT. CDR3 length: 14 amino acids. CDR3 sequence (DNA): TGTGCCAGCAGTTACTCGGGGGCCATACAGCCCCAGCATTTT. As protein: CASSYSGAIQPQHF.

The CDR3 DNA is TGTGCCACCAACAAGGGGGCAATCTCCTACGAGCAGTACTTC. Amino acids: CATNKGAISYEQYF. The chain is built from TRBV10-3 and TRBJ2-7; 7 nucleotides line up with TRBD1. This CDR3 has 14 residues. CDR1 and CDR2 (germline): ENHRY, SYGVKD. Germline trimming cut 10 bases from V and 0 bases from J; bases unmatched to any gene: 9.

The chain combines TRBV18 with TRBJ2-1, with D maybe TRBD1 (5 bases). This CDR3 has 16 amino acids. Germline CDR1 KGHSH, CDR2 LQKENI. Trimming pared 4 bases from V and 0 bases from J, leaving 13 bases between. CDR3 sequence reads: CASSQQGYSSYNEQFF. The CDR3 DNA is TGTGCCAGCTCACAGCAGGGTTACAGCTCCTACAATGAGCAGTTCTTC.

The rearrangement uses TRBV9 and TRBJ1-6, with TRBD1 matching 7 bases. This CDR3 spans 17 amino acids. Trimming at V came to 0 bases and at J to 6 bases, leaving 9 bases not matched to a gene. Per germline, CDR1 SGDLS and CDR2 YYNGEE. The CDR3, as DNA: TGTGCCAGCAGCGTAGGTCAAAGGGGGCTAAGTAATTCACCCCTCCACTTT. Its protein product is CASSVGQRGLSNSPLHF.

V usage is TRBV7-2 and J usage is TRBJ1-2, with TRBD1 identical over 7 bases. The V gene end was trimmed by 0 bases and the J gene end by 4 bases; junction bases not matched to a gene: 5. Germline CDR1 SGHTA, CDR2 FQGNSA. This CDR3 contains 15 residues. CDR3 sequence reads: CASSLAMTGFYGYTF. CDR3 nucleotide sequence: TGTGCCAGCAGCTTAGCGATGACAGGGTTCTATGGCTACACCTTC.

The V call is TRBV7-5, the J call TRBJ2-2; the D call in the table, TRBD2, was not verified against the DNA. TRBV7-5 is listed as a pseudogene. This CDR3 is 16 amino acids long. The CDR3 nucleotides read TGTGCCAGAAGCTTAGGGGACTCCTGCCCGCCCGGGGAGCTGTTTTTT. Residues: CARSLGDSCPPGELFF.

The chain couples TRBV6-5 to TRBJ1-2, with D unclear. This CDR3 is built from 14 residues. The germline V gene has CDR1 MNHEY and CDR2 SVGAGI. Trimming left V 0 bases short and J 3 bases short, with 8 bases between. DNA for the CDR3: TGTGCCAGCAGTTACTCGAACTTTGACTATGGCTACACCTTC. It encodes CASSYSNFDYGYTF.

This chain uses TRBV5-1 with TRBJ1-2; no definite D call. The ends were cut back, 0 bases at V and 0 bases at J, with 6 bases in the middle. Germline CDR1 reads SGHRS; CDR2 reads YFSETQ. This CDR3 is 14 amino acids long. The CDR3 DNA is TGCGCCAGCAGCTTGGGGCCGACTAACTATGGCTACACCTTC. Amino acid sequence: CASSLGPTNYGYTF.

The J gene is TRBJ1-3, the V gene TRBV3-1 (or the pseudogene TRBV3-2); the D gene is possibly TRBD1 (6 bases). From germline, CDR1 is LGHDT and CDR2 YNNKEL (reference sequence). The V and J ends lost 2 bases and 1 base respectively, with 15 bases between them. The CDR3 spans 17 residues. CDR3 bases: TGTGCCAGCAGCCAAAACGGACAGATTGCATCTGGAAACACCATATATTTT. Translation gives CASSQNGQIASGNTIYF.

The genes are TRBV5-4 and TRBJ1-1, with 7 bases identical to TRBD1. Germline lookup yields CDR1 SGHNT and CDR2 YYREEE (reference sequence). V lost 0 bases, J lost 1 base, and 0 bases stayed unmatched. The length of the CDR3 is 14 residues. CDR3 protein: CASSLDRGNTEAFF. DNA for the CDR3: TGTGCCAGCAGCTTGGACAGGGGGAACACTGAAGCTTTCTTT.